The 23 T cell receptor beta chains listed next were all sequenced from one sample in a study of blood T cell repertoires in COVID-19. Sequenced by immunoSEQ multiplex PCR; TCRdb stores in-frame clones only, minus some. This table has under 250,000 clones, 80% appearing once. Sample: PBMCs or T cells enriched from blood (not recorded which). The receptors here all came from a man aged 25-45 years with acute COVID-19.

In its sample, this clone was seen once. CDR3 in amino acids: CAWSGTGDSPLHF. CDR3 DNA: TGTGCCTGGAGTGGGACAGGGGACTCACCCCTCCACTTT. The gene calls are TRBV30 and TRBJ1-6; 9 nucleotides line up with TRBD1. The CDR3 consists of 13 residues. Germline V gene lookup returns CDR1 GTSNPN and CDR2 SVGIG (reference sequence). V lost 1 base, J lost 10 bases, and 2 bases stayed unmatched. Variable domain in full (rest from reference TRBV30 and TRBJ1-6): SQTIHQWPATLVQPVGSPLSLECTVEGTSNPNLYWYRQAAGRGLQLLFYSVGIGQISSEVPQNLSASRPQDRQFILSSKKLLLSDSGFYLCAWSGTGDSPLHFGNGTRLTVT.

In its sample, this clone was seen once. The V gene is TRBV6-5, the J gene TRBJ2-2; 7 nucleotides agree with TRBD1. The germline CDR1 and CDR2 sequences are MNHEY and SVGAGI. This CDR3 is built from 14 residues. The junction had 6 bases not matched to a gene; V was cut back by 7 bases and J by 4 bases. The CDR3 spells CASKRDRATGELFF. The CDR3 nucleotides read TGTGCCAGCAAGAGAGACAGGGCCACCGGGGAGCTGTTTTTT.

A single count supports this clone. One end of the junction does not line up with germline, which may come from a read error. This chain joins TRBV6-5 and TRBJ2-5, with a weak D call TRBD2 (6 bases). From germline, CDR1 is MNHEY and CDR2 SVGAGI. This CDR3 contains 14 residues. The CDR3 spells CASRGLEGQATQYF. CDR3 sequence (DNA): TGTGCCAGCAGGGGGTTGGAGGGGCAAGCGACCCAGTACTTC.

CDR3 nucleotide sequence: TGTGCCTGGAGTCGACAGGGTCTTAATGAAAAACTGTTTTTT. It yields the protein CAWSRQGLNEKLFF. V and J are TRBV30 and TRBJ1-4; 7 bases fit TRBD1. In germline, CDR1 is GTSNPN, CDR2 SVGIG (reference sequence). V was pared by 2 bases and J by 4 bases, with 4 bases of the junction left unmatched. This CDR3 has 14 residues.

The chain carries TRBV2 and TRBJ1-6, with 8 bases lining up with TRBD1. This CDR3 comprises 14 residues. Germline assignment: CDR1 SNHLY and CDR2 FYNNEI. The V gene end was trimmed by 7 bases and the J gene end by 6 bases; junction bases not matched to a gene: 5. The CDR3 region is CASNPTGVNSPLHF. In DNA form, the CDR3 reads TGTGCCAGCAATCCGACAGGGGTTAATTCACCCCTCCACTTT. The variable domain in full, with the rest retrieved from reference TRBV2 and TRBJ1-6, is EPEVTQTPSHQVTQMGQEVILRCVPISNHLYFYWYRQILGQKVEFLVSFYNNEISEKSEIFDDQFSVERPDGSNFTLKIRSTKLEDSAMYFCASNPTGVNSPLHFGNGTRLTVT.

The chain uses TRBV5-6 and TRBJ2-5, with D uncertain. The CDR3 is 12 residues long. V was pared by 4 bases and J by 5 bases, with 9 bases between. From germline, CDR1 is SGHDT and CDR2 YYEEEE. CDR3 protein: CASSPGAETQYF. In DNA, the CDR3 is TGTGCCAGCAGCCCCGGAGCGGAGACCCAGTACTTC.

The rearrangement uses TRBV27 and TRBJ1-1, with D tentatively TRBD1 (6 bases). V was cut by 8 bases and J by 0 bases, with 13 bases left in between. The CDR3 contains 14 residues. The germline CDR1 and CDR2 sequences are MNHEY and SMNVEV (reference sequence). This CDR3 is CASGNGQMNTEAFF. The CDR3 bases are TGTGCCAGCGGTAACGGACAGATGAACACTGAAGCTTTCTTT.

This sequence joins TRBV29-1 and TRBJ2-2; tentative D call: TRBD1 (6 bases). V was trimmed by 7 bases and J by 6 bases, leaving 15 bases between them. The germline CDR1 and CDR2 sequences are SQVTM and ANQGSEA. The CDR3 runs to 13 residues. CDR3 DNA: TGCAGCGCAGGGTCAGGGGTGGCCGGGGAGCTGTTTTTT. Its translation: CSAGSGVAGELFF.

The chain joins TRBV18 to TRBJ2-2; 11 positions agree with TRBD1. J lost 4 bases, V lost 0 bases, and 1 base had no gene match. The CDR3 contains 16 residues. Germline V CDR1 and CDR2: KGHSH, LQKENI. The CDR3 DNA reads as TGTGCCAGCTCACCACCAGGGACAGGGGGCACCGGGGAGCTGTTTTTT. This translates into CASSPPGTGGTGELFF.

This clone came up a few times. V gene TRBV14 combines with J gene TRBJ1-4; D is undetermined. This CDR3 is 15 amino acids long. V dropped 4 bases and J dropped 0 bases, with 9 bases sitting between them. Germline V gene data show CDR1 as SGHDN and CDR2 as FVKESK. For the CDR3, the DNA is TGTGCCAGCAGCCGCTACAGTGCAACTAATGAAAAACTGTTTTTT. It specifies CASSRYSATNEKLFF.

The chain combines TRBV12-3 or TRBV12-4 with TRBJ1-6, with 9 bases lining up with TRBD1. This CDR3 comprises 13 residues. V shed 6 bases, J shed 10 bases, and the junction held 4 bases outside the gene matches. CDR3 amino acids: CASRTGQGSPLHF. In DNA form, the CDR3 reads TGTGCCAGCAGGACGGGACAGGGCTCACCCCTCCACTTT.

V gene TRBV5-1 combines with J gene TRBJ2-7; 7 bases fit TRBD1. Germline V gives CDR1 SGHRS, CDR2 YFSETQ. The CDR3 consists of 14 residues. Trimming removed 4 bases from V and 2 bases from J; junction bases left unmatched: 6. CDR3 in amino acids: CASSTGQNTYEQYF. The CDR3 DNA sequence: TGCGCCAGCAGCACGGGACAGAATACCTACGAGCAGTACTTC.

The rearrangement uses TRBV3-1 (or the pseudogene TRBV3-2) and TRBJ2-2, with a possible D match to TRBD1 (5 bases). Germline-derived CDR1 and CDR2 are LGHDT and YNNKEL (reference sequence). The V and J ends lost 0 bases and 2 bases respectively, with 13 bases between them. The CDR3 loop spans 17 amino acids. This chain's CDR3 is CASSQDGRGQNTGELFF. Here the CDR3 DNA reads TGTGCCAGCAGCCAAGATGGTCGTGGACAAAACACCGGGGAGCTGTTTTTT.

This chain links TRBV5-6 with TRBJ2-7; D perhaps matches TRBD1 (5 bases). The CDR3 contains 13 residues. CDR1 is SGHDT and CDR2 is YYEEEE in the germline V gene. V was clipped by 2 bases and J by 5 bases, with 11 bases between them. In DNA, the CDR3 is TGTGCCAGCAGCTTTTGGGCAGGGAACGAGCAGTACTTC. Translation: CASSFWAGNEQYF. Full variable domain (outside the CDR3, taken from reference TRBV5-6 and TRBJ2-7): DAGVTQSPTHLIKTRGQQVTLRCSPKSGHDTVSWYQQALGQGPQFIFQYYEEEERQRGNFPDRFSGHQFPNYSSELNVNALLLGDSALYLCASSFWAGNEQYFGPGTRLTVT.

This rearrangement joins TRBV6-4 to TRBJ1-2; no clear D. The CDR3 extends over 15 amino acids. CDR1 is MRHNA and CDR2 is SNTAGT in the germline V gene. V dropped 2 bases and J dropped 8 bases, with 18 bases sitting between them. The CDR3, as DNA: TGTGCCAGCAGTGACCGGGTCCCTCAGCGGTTCGGCTACACCTTC. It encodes CASSDRVPQRFGYTF.

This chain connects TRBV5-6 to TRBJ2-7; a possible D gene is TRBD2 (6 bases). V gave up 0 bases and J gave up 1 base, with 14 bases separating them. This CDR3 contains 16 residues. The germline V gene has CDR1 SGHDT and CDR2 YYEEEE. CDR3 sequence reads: CASSLEEGPGSYEQYF. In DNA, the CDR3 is TGTGCCAGCAGCTTGGAGGAGGGGCCGGGATCCTACGAGCAGTACTTC.

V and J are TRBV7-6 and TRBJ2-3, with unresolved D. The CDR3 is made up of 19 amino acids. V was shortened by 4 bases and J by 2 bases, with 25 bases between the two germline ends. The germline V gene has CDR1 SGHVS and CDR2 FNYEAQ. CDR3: CASSSSRKSQLSATDTQYF. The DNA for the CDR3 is TGTGCCAGCAGCTCCTCGCGGAAAAGCCAACTTTCGGCCACAGATACGCAGTATTTT.

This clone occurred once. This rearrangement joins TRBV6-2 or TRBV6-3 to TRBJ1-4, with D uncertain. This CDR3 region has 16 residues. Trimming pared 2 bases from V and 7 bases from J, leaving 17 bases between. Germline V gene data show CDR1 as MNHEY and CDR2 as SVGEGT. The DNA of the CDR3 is TGTGCCAGCAGTTACGGACTTACGAGGGCCGGTGAAAAACTGTTTTTT. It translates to CASSYGLTRAGEKLFF.

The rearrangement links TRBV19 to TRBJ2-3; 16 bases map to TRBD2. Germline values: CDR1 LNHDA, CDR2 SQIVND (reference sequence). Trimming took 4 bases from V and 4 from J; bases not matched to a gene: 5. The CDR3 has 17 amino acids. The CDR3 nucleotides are TGTGCCAGTAGTAACCCGGGACTAGCGGGGGGGCCAGATACGCAGTATTTT. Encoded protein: CASSNPGLAGGPDTQYF.

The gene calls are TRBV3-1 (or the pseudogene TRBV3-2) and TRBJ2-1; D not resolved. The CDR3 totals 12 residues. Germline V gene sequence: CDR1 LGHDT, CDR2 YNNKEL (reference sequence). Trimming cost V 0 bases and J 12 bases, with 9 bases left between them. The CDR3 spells CASSQDGEGQFF. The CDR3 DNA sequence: TGTGCCAGCAGCCAAGATGGAGAAGGGCAGTTCTTC.

The CDR3 loop is CASSRGLEVRNEQFF. The DNA for the CDR3 is TGCGCCAGCAGCCGCGGACTTGAGGTCCGGAATGAGCAGTTCTTC. This sequence joins TRBV4-1 and TRBJ2-1; tentatively, D is TRBD2 (5 bases). Germline V gives CDR1 MGHRA, CDR2 YSYEKL. This CDR3 comprises 15 residues. V was shortened by 4 bases and J by 7 bases, with 17 bases between the two germline ends.

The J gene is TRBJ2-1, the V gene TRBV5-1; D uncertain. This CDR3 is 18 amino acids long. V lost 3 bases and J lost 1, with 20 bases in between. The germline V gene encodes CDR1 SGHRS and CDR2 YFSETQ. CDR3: CASSSPPGAAGSYNEQFF. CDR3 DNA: TGCGCCAGCAGCTCCCCGCCCGGTGCGGCCGGGTCCTACAATGAGCAGTTCTTC.

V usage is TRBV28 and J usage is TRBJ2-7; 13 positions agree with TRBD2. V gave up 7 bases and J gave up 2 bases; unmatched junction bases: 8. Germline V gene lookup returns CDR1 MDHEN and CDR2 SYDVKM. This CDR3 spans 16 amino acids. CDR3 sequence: CASTEGTSGETYEQYF. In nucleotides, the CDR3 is TGTGCCAGCACCGAGGGGACTAGCGGGGAGACCTACGAGCAGTACTTC. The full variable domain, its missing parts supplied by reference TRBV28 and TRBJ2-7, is DVKVTQSSRYLVKRTGEKVFLECVQDMDHENMFWYRQDPGLGLRLIYFSYDVKMKEKGDIPEGYSVSREKKERFSLILESASTNQTSMYLCASTEGTSGETYEQYFGPGTRLTVT.